These T cell receptor beta chains were read from a single sample in a study of monozygotic twins with inflammatory bowel disease. From the 5' RACE reads, TCRdb lists one entry per CDR3 protein and no DNA. With 200,000 to 250,000 distinct CDR3 sequences in the sample, the ten largest clones hold around 7.6%. The specimen was blood. The source of these receptors is a human donor with ulcerative colitis or Crohn's disease, or a healthy co-twin of an affected twin (not recorded which). Both conserved end residues are part of each CDR3.

cdr3_aa: CASTSGARNTEAFF
j_call: TRBJ1-1
v_call: TRBV12-3/TRBV12-4

cdr3_aa: CASSFTTGGLRAEAFF
j_call: TRBJ1-1
v_call: TRBV5-4

cdr3_aa: CASSQGGRAPYAGYTF
j_call: TRBJ1-2
v_call: TRBV4-1

cdr3_aa: CSVGVGGAGYTF
j_call: TRBJ1-2
v_call: TRBV29-1

cdr3_aa: CASSSSLLLGNYGYTF
j_call: TRBJ1-2
v_call: TRBV11-2

cdr3_aa: CASSSRTGYEQYF
j_call: TRBJ2-7
v_call: TRBV6-5

cdr3_aa: CASNTGTAYGYTF
j_call: TRBJ1-2
v_call: TRBV12-3/TRBV12-4

cdr3_aa: CASSQRHRAYTEAFF
j_call: TRBJ1-1
v_call: TRBV4-1

cdr3_aa: CASTITSAGGNEQFF
j_call: TRBJ2-1
v_call: TRBV6-1

cdr3_aa: CASSEYAGTSGSPYNEQFF
j_call: TRBJ2-1
v_call: TRBV25-1

cdr3_aa: CASGNYWAQFF
j_call: TRBJ2-1
v_call: TRBV6-2/TRBV6-3

cdr3_aa: CASSQDGQSNQPQHF
j_call: TRBJ1-5
v_call: TRBV4-1

cdr3_aa: CASSPTGGAYQPQHF
j_call: TRBJ1-5
v_call: TRBV6-1

cdr3_aa: CSAIFGTGRGTEAFF
j_call: TRBJ1-1
v_call: TRBV20-1

cdr3_aa: CASSLTSGDTYEQYF
j_call: TRBJ2-7
v_call: TRBV7-2

cdr3_aa: CASSLEVAHSYGYTF
j_call: TRBJ1-2
v_call: TRBV7-8

cdr3_aa: CASSLWRSYEQYF
j_call: TRBJ2-7
v_call: TRBV5-6

cdr3_aa: CASSQEGGGDGYTF
j_call: TRBJ1-2
v_call: TRBV3-1

cdr3_aa: CASSRSGNEQFF
j_call: TRBJ2-1
v_call: TRBV3-1

cdr3_aa: CASSLGPGPYGYTF
j_call: TRBJ1-2
v_call: TRBV11-2

cdr3_aa: CASSSTGGGYTEAFF
j_call: TRBJ1-1
v_call: TRBV5-4

cdr3_aa: CASSWGYQPQHF
j_call: TRBJ1-5
v_call: TRBV2

cdr3_aa: CASSYRVRETQYF
j_call: TRBJ2-5
v_call: TRBV7-2

cdr3_aa: CATSRVDSYNQPQHF
j_call: TRBJ1-5
v_call: TRBV15

cdr3_aa: CTSTLEGHTGTQYF
j_call: TRBJ2-3
v_call: TRBV28

cdr3_aa: CASSPHLLSYGYTF
j_call: TRBJ1-2
v_call: TRBV7-2

cdr3_aa: CASGGPFNYEQYF
j_call: TRBJ2-7
v_call: TRBV18

cdr3_aa: CASSQELSGANVLTF
j_call: TRBJ2-6
v_call: TRBV3-1

cdr3_aa: CASSLTSVYQSSYNEQFF
j_call: TRBJ2-1
v_call: TRBV5-1

cdr3_aa: CASSPPGRVAYNEQFF
j_call: TRBJ2-1
v_call: TRBV19

cdr3_aa: CASSESGFSYNEQFF
j_call: TRBJ2-1
v_call: TRBV7-2

cdr3_aa: CASSPDFVMQYF
j_call: TRBJ2-4
v_call: TRBV11-2

cdr3_aa: CASTTGTSGISGELFF
j_call: TRBJ2-2
v_call: TRBV6-2/TRBV6-3

cdr3_aa: CASSYLQGAYNEQFF
j_call: TRBJ2-1
v_call: TRBV6-2/TRBV6-3

cdr3_aa: CASSPGQSQETQYF
j_call: TRBJ2-5
v_call: TRBV7-8

cdr3_aa: CASSQEPSGNYEQYF
j_call: TRBJ2-7
v_call: TRBV18

cdr3_aa: CASSLEGGPDYGYTF
j_call: TRBJ1-2
v_call: TRBV5-1

cdr3_aa: CASSPIWTSDDNEQFF
j_call: TRBJ2-1
v_call: TRBV18

cdr3_aa: CASSLGLAVDEQFF
j_call: TRBJ2-1
v_call: TRBV7-2

cdr3_aa: CASSPWGETQYF
j_call: TRBJ2-5
v_call: TRBV7-2

cdr3_aa: CASSLPGGEQYF
j_call: TRBJ2-7
v_call: TRBV27

cdr3_aa: CASSRNNEQFF
j_call: TRBJ2-1
v_call: TRBV4-1

cdr3_aa: CASSLSGTPGAMNTEAFF
j_call: TRBJ1-1
v_call: TRBV7-3

cdr3_aa: CAWSRRVGTEAFF
j_call: TRBJ1-1
v_call: TRBV30

cdr3_aa: CASSSARALGEQFF
j_call: TRBJ2-1
v_call: TRBV7-9

cdr3_aa: CASSQAQGTGPYNSPLHF
j_call: TRBJ1-6
v_call: TRBV4-1

cdr3_aa: CASSTSHNQPQHF
j_call: TRBJ1-5
v_call: TRBV6-6

cdr3_aa: CASATLGEAFF
j_call: TRBJ1-1
v_call: TRBV3-1

cdr3_aa: CASSHLGGNEQFF
j_call: TRBJ2-1
v_call: TRBV7-6